This note documents a single TCR beta chain sequence. These data come from a study of T cell changes during pregnancy in multiple sclerosis. Per germline, CDR1 SGHTA and CDR2 FQGTGA. The CDR3 length is 15 residues. Trimming stripped 5 bases from V and 4 bases from J, with 16 bases between. Generated by immunoSEQ multiplex PCR, the TCRdb table keeps only in-frame clones and is missing some. The sample has approximately 39,000 clones, around 92% seen once. Sequenced sample: PBMCs (not recorded whether the cells were cultured). This receptor was obtained from a female donor with multiple sclerosis, enrolled in a pregnancy study. The V gene is TRBV7-3, the J gene TRBJ2-3; D might be TRBD2 (5 bases). CDR3 in DNA: TGTGCCAGCAGCCGTCGTGGCACAGCGGCAGATACGCAGTATTTT. The encoded protein is CASSRRGTAADTQYF.